This entry lists 18 T cell receptor beta chains sequenced from one sample in a study of spatial heterogeneity in lung cancer. General study results and limits: Counts that tracked tumor mutation counts were those of expanded intratumoral alpha and beta TCRs.

Sample time point: sample taken at primary tumor resection. Using its own MiXCR run on the 5' RACE reads, TCRdb lists one record per CDR3 protein. The table includes about 9,800 distinct CDR3 sequences, around 6.3% detected once. Their target antigens are unknown. The sequencing here drew on lung tumor tissue, taken at surgery. These receptors were collected from a male donor with early-stage non-small cell lung cancer.

Many counts were recorded for this clonotype. This beta chain turned up in a library designed for alpha chains; as an off-target read, its abundance says little. This chain's CDR3 is CASSLGSSGDGDTQYF. The DNA of the CDR3 is TGTGCCAGCAGCTTAGGGTCGTCGGGAGACGGGGATACGCAGTATTTT. This chain joins TRBV11-3 and TRBJ2-3, with D maybe TRBD2 (6 bases). V was shortened by 1 base and J by 6 bases, with 17 bases between the two germline ends. The CDR3 is made up of 16 amino acids. Looked up from germline, CDR1 is SGHNT and CDR2 is YENEEA.

In its sample, this clonotype was seen many times. This beta chain is an unintended read in a library built for alpha chains; its size means little. The chain links TRBV11-2 to TRBJ1-1; the D is unclear. Trimming stripped 1 base from V and 7 bases from J, with 4 bases between. The CDR3 has 11 amino acids. Germline lookup yields CDR1 SGHAT and CDR2 FQNNGV. This CDR3 reads CASSLGFEAFF. The CDR3 DNA reads as TGTGCCAGCAGCTTAGGATTTGAAGCTTTCTTT.

In its sample, this clonotype ranks as large. The library was prepared for alpha chains; this beta chain is a stray read, so its frequency means little. This chain connects TRBV5-4 to TRBJ2-5; D possibly uses TRBD1 or TRBD2 (5 bases each). CDR1 and CDR2 from the germline V gene are SGHNT and YYREEE (reference sequence). Trimming shortened V by 3 bases and J by 3 bases, and 12 bases separated the two germline ends. CDR3 length equals 14 residues. The CDR3 DNA follows: TGTGCCAGCAGCTCAACGGGGCTGAAAGAGACCCAGTACTTC. Its protein product is CASSSTGLKETQYF.

Ten or more counts support this clonotype. This beta chain appears as a stray read in a library generated for alpha chains; its size is not informative. J is TRBJ2-3 and V is TRBV14; D perhaps matches TRBD2 (6 bases). CDR1 SGHDN and CDR2 FVKESK come from the germline V gene. The CDR3 loop spans 17 amino acids. V gave up 0 bases and J gave up 1 base, with 14 bases separating them. The CDR3 region is CASSQDLRSGRTDTQYF. In nucleotides, the CDR3 is TGTGCCAGCAGCCAAGATCTTCGGAGCGGGCGCACAGATACGCAGTATTTT.

Sample share makes this clonotype medium-sized. A read error may produce the germline difference seen at one junction end. Being off target in a library aimed at alpha chains, this beta chain has a size of little meaning. The chain joins TRBV6-1 to TRBJ2-2, with D maybe TRBD1 (5 bases). Germline V CDR1 and CDR2: MNHNS, SASEGT. This CDR3 is 17 amino acids long. The CDR3 nucleotides read TGTGCCGGCAGGGCGGTTTCAGGGTTCGCGAACACCGGGGAGCTGTTTTTT. Protein product: CAGRAVSGFANTGELFF.

This clonotype showed up many times. One junction end disagrees with the germline gene, perhaps due to a read error. This beta chain represents an off-target read in a library built for alpha chains; its size is of limited meaning. The chain has TRBV4-2 and TRBJ1-2; 7 bases agree with TRBD1. This CDR3 is built from 15 residues. Germline V CDR1 and CDR2: LGHNA, YNFKEQ. The CDR3: CASSQSGQPDIPLFF. CDR3 nucleotides: TGTGCCAGCAGCCAATCGGGACAGCCTGATATCCCGCTGTTCTTC.

This clonotype was detected ten times or more. Little can be read into the size of this beta chain, an off-target read in a library designed for alpha chains. The chain couples TRBV20-1 to TRBJ2-3; perhaps TRBD2 as D (6 bases). The CDR3 loop spans 17 amino acids. V was cut by 6 bases and J by 5 bases, with 27 bases left in between. CDR1 and CDR2 from the germline V gene are DFQATT and SNEGSKA (reference sequence). This CDR3 reads CSAISWGERMSQDTQYF. In DNA, the CDR3 is TGCAGTGCGATAAGTTGGGGGGAAAGAATGTCACAAGATACGCAGTATTTT.

This clonotype occurred many times. Within a library made for alpha chains, this beta chain is off target, and its count is uninformative. The rearrangement uses TRBV27 and TRBJ1-5; unclear D gene. V was pared by 5 bases and J by 6 bases, with 11 bases between. Germline V gene sequence: CDR1 MNHEY, CDR2 SMNVEV (reference sequence). CDR3 size: 13 residues. Written as DNA, the CDR3 is TGTGCCAGCAGTCCCCTTTGGCCTCAGCCCCAGCATTTT. Translated, it gives CASSPLWPQPQHF.

This clonotype was observed at least ten times. Since the library was made to target alpha chains, this beta chain is a stray read and its abundance is not meaningful. The rearrangement uses TRBV20-1 and TRBJ2-1; 11 bases agree with TRBD1. Losses at the gene ends were 6 bases for V and 1 base for J; bases not matched to a gene: 11. Germline assignment: CDR1 DFQATT and CDR2 SNEGSKA (reference sequence). The CDR3 is 17 amino acids. CDR3 coding DNA: TGCAGTGCCTACGGACAGGGGGCCCCTGGATCCTACAATGAGCAGTTCTTC. This sequence encodes CSAYGQGAPGSYNEQFF.

This clonotype was counted at least ten times. This beta chain came through as a stray read in a library set up for alpha chains, and its size says little. The chain is built from TRBV5-1 and TRBJ2-4, with D perhaps TRBD1 or TRBD2 (5 bases each). CDR1 is SGHRS and CDR2 is YFSETQ in the germline V gene. This CDR3 is built from 15 residues. Deletions cut 4 bases from V and 3 bases from J, with 14 bases between. CDR3 loop: CASSGDGGVKNIQYF. CDR3 DNA: TGCGCCAGCAGCGGGGACGGAGGAGTCAAAAACATTCAGTACTTC.

This clonotype is medium-sized by share. Because the library targeted alpha chains, this beta chain is an off-target read whose size means little. The CDR3 reads CASSLWDRPYNEQFF. The CDR3 coding sequence is TGTGCCAGCAGCTTGTGGGACAGGCCGTACAATGAGCAGTTCTTC. This chain links TRBV5-6 with TRBJ2-1, with TRBD1 matching 8 bases. CDR3 size: 15 residues. Unmatched junction bases numbered 4, after V lost 1 base and J lost 4 bases. Germline CDR1 reads SGHDT; CDR2 reads YYEEEE. Combining the CDR3 with reference TRBV5-6 and TRBJ2-1 gives the whole variable domain DAGVTQSPTHLIKTRGQQVTLRCSPKSGHDTVSWYQQALGQGPQFIFQYYEEEERQRGNFPDRFSGHQFPNYSSELNVNALLLGDSALYLCASSLWDRPYNEQFFGPGTRLTVL.

This clonotype was recorded at least ten times. The size of this beta chain means little, since it is a stray read in a library made for alpha chains. V and J are TRBV20-1 and TRBJ1-3, with unresolved D. Between the trimmed V and J ends, which lost 0 bases and 4 bases, there was a span of 13 bases. CDR1 is DFQATT, CDR2 SNEGSKA, per germline (reference sequence). The CDR3 is 15 residues long. The DNA for the CDR3 is TGCAGTGCTAGAGAACCAGCGGATAGAGGAAACACCATATATTTT. Amino acids: CSAREPADRGNTIYF.

This clonotype was counted many times. This beta chain is a stray sequence in a library constructed for alpha chains; its clone size is not meaningful. The genes are TRBV20-1 and TRBJ2-7, with 7 bases that match TRBD2. The CDR3 sequence is 13 residues long. Germline V gene lookup returns CDR1 DFQATT and CDR2 SNEGSKA (reference sequence). V lost 3 bases to trimming and J lost 2 bases; unmatched junction nucleotides: 4. The DNA for the CDR3 is TGCAGTGCTAGGAACGGGGGGACCTACGAGCAGTACGTC. As protein: CSARNGGTYEQYV.

In this sample, this clonotype turned up many times. A library prepared for alpha chains yielded this beta chain as an off-target read; its size is of little meaning. This rearrangement joins TRBV7-9 to TRBJ1-4; D may be TRBD1 (6 bases). The V and J ends lost 3 bases and 0 bases respectively, with 8 bases between them. CDR3 size: 15 residues. Germline CDR1 is SEHNR and CDR2 is FQNEAQ (reference sequence). CDR3 nucleotide sequence: TGTGCCAGCAGCTTCGAGGGGGCAACTAATGAAAAACTGTTTTTT. Translating it yields CASSFEGATNEKLFF.

This clonotype was counted at least ten times. This beta chain is off target for a library built for alpha chains, so its abundance means little. V is TRBV7-9 and J is TRBJ1-1; D is unclear. Per the germline V gene, CDR1 is SEHNR and CDR2 is FQNEAQ (reference sequence). The V gene lost 8 bases and the J gene lost 1 base, with 5 bases spanning the gap. CDR3 size: 11 residues. For the CDR3, the DNA is TGTGCCAGCCTCCGGAACACTGAAGCTTTCTTT. Its protein is CASLRNTEAFF.

In this sample, this clonotype turned up many times. This beta chain turned up in a library designed for alpha chains; as an off-target read, its abundance says little. The gene calls are TRBV28 and TRBJ1-5; TRBD1 aligns across 8 bases. V gave up 10 bases and J gave up 4 bases; unmatched junction bases: 6. This CDR3 is built from 13 residues. CDR1 MDHEN and CDR2 SYDVKM come from the germline V gene. The CDR3 loop is CAITGQVNQPQHF. The CDR3 DNA reads as TGTGCCATTACGGGACAGGTGAATCAGCCCCAGCATTTT.

This clonotype was recorded many times. Within a library made for alpha chains, this beta chain is off target, and its count is uninformative. The chain carries TRBV15 and TRBJ1-2; unclear D gene. Trimming cost V 0 bases and J 0 bases, with 8 bases left between them. Germline CDR1 reads LNHNV; CDR2 reads YYDKDF (reference sequence). The CDR3 consists of 15 residues. CDR3 sequence (DNA): TGTGCCACCAGCAGAGACGTGACCGCTAACTATGGCTACACCTTC. This codes for CATSRDVTANYGYTF.

Ten or more counts support this clonotype. Because the library targeted alpha chains, this beta chain is an off-target read whose size means little. The chain combines TRBV4-2 with TRBJ1-4, with D unresolved. The CDR3 is 15 residues long. In germline, CDR1 is LGHNA, CDR2 YNFKEQ. The V gene lost 0 bases and the J gene lost 8 bases, with 13 bases spanning the gap. CDR3 sequence (DNA): TGTGCCAGCAGCCAAGAAGGAGGGTATGGGGAAAAACTGTTTTTT. It is translated as CASSQEGGYGEKLFF.